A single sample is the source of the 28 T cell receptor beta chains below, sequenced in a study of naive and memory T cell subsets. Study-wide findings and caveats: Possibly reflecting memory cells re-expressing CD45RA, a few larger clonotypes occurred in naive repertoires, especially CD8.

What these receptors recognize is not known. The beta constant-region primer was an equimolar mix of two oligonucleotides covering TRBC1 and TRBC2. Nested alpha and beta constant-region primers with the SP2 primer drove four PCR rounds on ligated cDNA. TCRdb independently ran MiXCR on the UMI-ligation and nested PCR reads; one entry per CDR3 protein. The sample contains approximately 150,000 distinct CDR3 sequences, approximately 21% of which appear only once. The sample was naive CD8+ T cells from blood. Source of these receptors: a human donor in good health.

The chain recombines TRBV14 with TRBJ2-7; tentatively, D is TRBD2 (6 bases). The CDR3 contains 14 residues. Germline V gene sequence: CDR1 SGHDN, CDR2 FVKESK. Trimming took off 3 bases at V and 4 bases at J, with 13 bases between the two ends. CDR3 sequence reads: CASSQIAGGYEQYF. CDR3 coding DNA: TGTGCCAGCAGCCAGATCGCCGGGGGATACGAGCAGTACTTC.

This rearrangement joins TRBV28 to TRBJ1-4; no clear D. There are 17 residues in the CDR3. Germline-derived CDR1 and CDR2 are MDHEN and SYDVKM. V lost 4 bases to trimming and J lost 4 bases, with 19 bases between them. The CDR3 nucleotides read TGTGCCAGCAGTTCGTTTCCTCGGGAACAGCGTAATGAAAAACTGTTTTTT. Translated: CASSSFPREQRNEKLFF.

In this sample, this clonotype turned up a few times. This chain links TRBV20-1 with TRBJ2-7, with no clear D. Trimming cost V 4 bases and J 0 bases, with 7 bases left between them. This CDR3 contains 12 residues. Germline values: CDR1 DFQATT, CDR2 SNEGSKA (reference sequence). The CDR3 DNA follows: TGCAGTGCTAAGGAGTACTCCTACGAGCAGTACTTC. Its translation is CSAKEYSYEQYF.

DNA for the CDR3: TGTGCCAGCAGCTACCCCCAGGGAAATGAGCAGTTCTTC. Translated: CASSYPQGNEQFF. This chain links TRBV7-3 with TRBJ2-1; a weak D match, TRBD1 (5 bases). The ends were cut back, 4 bases at V and 7 bases at J, with 11 bases in the middle. The length of the CDR3 is 13 residues. Germline V gene data show CDR1 as SGHTA and CDR2 as FQGTGA.

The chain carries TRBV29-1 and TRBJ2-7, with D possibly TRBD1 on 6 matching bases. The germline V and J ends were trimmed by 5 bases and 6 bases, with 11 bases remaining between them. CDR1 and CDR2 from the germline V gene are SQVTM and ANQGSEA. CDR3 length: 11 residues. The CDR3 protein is CSVSQGSEQYF. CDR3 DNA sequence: TGCAGCGTTTCACAGGGTTCCGAGCAGTACTTC.

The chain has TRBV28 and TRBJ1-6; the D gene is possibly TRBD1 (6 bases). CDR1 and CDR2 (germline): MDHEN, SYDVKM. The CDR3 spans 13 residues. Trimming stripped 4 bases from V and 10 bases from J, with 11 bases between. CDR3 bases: TGTGCCAGCAGTTCAGGGGTTCGGTCACCCCTCCACTTT. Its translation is CASSSGVRSPLHF.

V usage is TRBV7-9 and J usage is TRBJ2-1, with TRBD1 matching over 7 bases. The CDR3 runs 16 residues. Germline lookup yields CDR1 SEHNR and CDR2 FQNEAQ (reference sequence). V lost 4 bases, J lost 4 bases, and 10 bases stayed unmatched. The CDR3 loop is CASSSRTGPRYNEQFF. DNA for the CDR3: TGTGCCAGCAGCTCCCGGACAGGTCCCCGTTACAATGAGCAGTTCTTC.

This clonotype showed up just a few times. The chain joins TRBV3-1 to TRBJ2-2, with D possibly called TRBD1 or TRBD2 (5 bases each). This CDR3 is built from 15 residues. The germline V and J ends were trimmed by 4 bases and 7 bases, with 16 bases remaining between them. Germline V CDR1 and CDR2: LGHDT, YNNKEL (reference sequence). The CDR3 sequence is CASSPEGPYIGELFF. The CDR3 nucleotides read TGTGCCAGCAGCCCAGAGGGGCCCTATATCGGGGAGCTGTTTTTT.

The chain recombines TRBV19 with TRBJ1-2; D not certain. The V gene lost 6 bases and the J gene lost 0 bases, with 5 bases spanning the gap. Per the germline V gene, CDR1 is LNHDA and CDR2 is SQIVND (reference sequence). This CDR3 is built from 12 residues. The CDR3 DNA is TGTGCCAGTAGAGGACCTAACTATGGCTACACCTTC. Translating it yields CASRGPNYGYTF.

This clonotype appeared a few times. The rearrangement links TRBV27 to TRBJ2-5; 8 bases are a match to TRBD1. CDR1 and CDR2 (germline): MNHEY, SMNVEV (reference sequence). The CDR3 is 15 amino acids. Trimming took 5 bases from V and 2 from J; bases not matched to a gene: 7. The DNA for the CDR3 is TGTGCCAGCAGTGGGTGGACAGGGACACAAGAGACCCAGTACTTC. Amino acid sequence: CASSGWTGTQETQYF.

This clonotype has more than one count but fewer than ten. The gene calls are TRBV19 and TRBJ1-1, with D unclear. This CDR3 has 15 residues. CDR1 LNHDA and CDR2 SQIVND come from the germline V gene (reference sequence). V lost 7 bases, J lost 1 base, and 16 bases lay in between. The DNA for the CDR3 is TGTGCCAGTACCCTATCCTCGACCGCGAACACTGAAGCTTTCTTT. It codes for CASTLSSTANTEAFF.

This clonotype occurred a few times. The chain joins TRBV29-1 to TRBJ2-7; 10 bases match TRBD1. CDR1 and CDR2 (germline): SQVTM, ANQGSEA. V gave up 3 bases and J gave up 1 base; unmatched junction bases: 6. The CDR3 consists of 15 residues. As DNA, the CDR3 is TGCAGCGTTGAGCGGGACAGGGGCGAATCCTACGAGCAGTACTTC. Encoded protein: CSVERDRGESYEQYF.

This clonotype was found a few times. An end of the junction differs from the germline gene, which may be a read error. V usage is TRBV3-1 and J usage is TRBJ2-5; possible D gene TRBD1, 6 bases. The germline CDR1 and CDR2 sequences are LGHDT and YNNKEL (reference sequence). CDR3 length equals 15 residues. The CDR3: CASTQRYRAQETQYF. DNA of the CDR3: TGTGCCAGCACCCAAAGATACAGGGCTCAAGAGACCCAGTACTTC.

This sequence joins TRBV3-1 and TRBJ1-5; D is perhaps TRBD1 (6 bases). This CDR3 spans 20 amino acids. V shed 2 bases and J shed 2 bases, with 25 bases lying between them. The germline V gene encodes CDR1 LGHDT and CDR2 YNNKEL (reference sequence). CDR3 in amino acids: CASSQYLILDGGAGNQPQHF. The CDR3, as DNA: TGTGCCAGCAGCCAATATTTGATATTGGATGGGGGCGCGGGCAATCAGCCCCAGCATTTT.

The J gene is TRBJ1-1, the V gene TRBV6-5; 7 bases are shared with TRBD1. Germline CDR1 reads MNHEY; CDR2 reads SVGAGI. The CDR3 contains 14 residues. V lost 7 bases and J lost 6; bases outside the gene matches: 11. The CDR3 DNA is TGTGCCAGCACGCCCGAGGGGGCGAAGGCTGAAGCTTTCTTT. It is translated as CASTPEGAKAEAFF.

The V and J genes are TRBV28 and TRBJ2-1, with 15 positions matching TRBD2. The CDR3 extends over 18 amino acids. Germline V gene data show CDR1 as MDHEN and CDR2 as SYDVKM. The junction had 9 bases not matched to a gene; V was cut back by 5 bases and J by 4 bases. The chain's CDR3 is CASSGTSGRPASYNEQFF. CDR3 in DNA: TGTGCCAGCAGTGGGACTAGCGGGAGGCCCGCGTCATACAATGAGCAGTTCTTC.

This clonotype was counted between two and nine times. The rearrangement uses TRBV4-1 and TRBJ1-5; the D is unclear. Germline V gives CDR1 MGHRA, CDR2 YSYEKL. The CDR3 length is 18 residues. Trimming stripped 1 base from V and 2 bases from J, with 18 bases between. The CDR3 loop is CASSQVLRFGGGNQPQHF. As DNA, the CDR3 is TGCGCCAGCAGCCAAGTTTTGAGATTCGGCGGCGGCAATCAGCCCCAGCATTTT.

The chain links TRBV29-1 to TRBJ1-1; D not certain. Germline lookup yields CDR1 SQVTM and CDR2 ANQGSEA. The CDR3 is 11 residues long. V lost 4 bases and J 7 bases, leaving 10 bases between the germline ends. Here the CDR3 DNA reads TGCAGCGTTGGGGAGGAGGATGAAGCTTTCTTT. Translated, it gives CSVGEEDEAFF.

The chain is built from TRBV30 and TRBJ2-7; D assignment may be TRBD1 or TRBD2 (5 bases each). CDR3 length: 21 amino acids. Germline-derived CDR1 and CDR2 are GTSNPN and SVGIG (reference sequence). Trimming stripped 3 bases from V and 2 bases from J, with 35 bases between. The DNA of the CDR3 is TGTGCCTGGAGCGGGATTACTCTCCGGGACCGTCTAAATCAGGTGCCCTACGAGCAGTACTTC. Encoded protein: CAWSGITLRDRLNQVPYEQYF.

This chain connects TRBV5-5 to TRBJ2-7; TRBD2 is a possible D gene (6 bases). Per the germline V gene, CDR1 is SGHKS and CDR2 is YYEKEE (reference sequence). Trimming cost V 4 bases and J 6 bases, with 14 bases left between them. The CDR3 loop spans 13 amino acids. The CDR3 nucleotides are TGTGCCAGCAGCCCACTAGTCGGGGGCGAGCAGTACTTC. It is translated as CASSPLVGGEQYF. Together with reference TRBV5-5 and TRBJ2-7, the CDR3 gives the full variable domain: DAGVTQSPTHLIKTRGQQVTLRCSPISGHKSVSWYQQVLGQGPQFIFQYYEKEERGRGNFPDRFSARQFPNYSSELNVNALLLGDSALYLCASSPLVGGEQYFGPGTRLTVT.

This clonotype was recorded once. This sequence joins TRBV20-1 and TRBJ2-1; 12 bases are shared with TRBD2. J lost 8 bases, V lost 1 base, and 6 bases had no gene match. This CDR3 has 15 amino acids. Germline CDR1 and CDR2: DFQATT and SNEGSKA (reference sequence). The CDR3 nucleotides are TGCAGTGCTAGAGCGACTAGCGGGAGTTTGGATGAGCAGTTCTTC. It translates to CSARATSGSLDEQFF.

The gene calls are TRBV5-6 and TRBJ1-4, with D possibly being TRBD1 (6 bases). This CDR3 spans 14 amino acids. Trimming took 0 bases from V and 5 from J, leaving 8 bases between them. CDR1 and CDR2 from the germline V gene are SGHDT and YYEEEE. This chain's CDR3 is CASSLGQVNEKLFF. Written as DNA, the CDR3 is TGTGCCAGCAGCTTGGGACAGGTCAATGAAAAACTGTTTTTT.

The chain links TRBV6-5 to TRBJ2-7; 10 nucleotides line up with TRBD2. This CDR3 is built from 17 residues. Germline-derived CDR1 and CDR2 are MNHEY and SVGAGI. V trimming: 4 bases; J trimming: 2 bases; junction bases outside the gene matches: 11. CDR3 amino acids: CASSSPIAGGLTYEQYF. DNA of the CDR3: TGTGCCAGCAGTTCCCCCATAGCGGGAGGCCTCACCTACGAGCAGTACTTC.

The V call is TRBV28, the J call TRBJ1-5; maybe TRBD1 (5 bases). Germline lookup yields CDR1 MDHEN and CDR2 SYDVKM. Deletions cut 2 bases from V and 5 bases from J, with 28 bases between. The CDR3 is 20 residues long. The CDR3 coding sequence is TGTGCCAGCAGTTTAAACCCGAAGGACCTATGGGGCCCCGCTCATCAGCCCCAGCATTTT. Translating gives CASSLNPKDLWGPAHQPQHF.

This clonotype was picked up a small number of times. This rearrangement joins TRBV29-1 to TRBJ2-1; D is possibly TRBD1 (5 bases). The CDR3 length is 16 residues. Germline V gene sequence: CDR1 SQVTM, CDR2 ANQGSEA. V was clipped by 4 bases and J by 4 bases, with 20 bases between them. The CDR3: CSVVGAYLETYNEQFF. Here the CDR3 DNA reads TGCAGCGTTGTTGGGGCGTACCTAGAAACTTACAATGAGCAGTTCTTC.

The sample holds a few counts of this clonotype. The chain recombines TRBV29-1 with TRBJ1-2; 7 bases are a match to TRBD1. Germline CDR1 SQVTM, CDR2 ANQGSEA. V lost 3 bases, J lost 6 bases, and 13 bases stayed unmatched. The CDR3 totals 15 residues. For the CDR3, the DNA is TGCAGCGTTGACGGGGACAGCTTGGACCTTCATGGCTACACCTTC. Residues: CSVDGDSLDLHGYTF.

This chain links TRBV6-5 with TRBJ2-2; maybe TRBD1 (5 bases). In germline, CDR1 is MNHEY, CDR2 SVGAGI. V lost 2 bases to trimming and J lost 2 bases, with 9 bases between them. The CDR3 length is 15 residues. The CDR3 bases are TGTGCCAGCAGTTACCTGGACACCAACACCGGGGAGCTGTTTTTT. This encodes CASSYLDTNTGELFF.

CDR3 in DNA: TGTGCCAGCAGCCCGCCGGACAGGGCTCCCGGGGAGCTGTTTTTT. Residues: CASSPPDRAPGELFF. V and J are TRBV7-8 and TRBJ2-2, with 8 bases fitting TRBD1. Germline V gives CDR1 SGHVS, CDR2 FQNEAQ. The CDR3 is 15 residues long. After removal of 5 bases from V and 6 bases from J, the junction contained 8 bases not matched to a gene.